The 22 T cell receptor beta chains below were found in one sample sequenced in a study of cytomegalovirus exposure and HLA in healthy donors. Vbeta (60) and Jbeta (13) primers were used in the PCR. TCRdb keeps only in-frame clones here, not all; method: immunoSEQ multiplex PCR. Of about 59,000 clones listed, roughly 80% were seen once; the top ten hold roughly 1.5%. The sample taken for sequencing was PBMCs. These TCRs come from a human donor in good health.

The chain employs TRBV6-5 and TRBJ1-2; TRBD1 matches 9 bases. This CDR3 is built from 14 residues. V was pared by 6 bases and J by 7 bases, with 9 bases of the junction left unmatched. Per germline, CDR1 MNHEY and CDR2 SVGAGI. Here the CDR3 reads CASSYQPTGGGYTF. The CDR3 nucleotides read TGTGCCAGCAGCTACCAGCCGACAGGGGGTGGCTACACCTTC.

The V gene is TRBV10-3, the J gene TRBJ2-7, with TRBD2 matching 8 bases. Germline assignment: CDR1 ENHRY and CDR2 SYGVKD. The CDR3 is made up of 14 amino acids. V dropped 5 bases and J dropped 2; count of bases not matched to a gene: 5. Here the CDR3 reads CAISNGLATYEQYF. As DNA, the CDR3 is TGTGCCATCAGTAATGGACTAGCCACCTACGAGCAGTACTTC.

V gene TRBV6-1 combines with J gene TRBJ2-6; D is uncertain. This CDR3 has 15 residues. The V gene lost 5 bases and the J gene lost 0 bases, with 8 bases spanning the gap. Germline V gene data show CDR1 as MNHNS and CDR2 as SASEGT. The CDR3 DNA sequence: TGTGCCAGCAGTTCATATAGCTCTGGGGCCAACGTCCTGACTTTC. This translates into CASSSYSSGANVLTF.

The chain employs TRBV7-2 and TRBJ2-1, with 13 bases matching TRBD2. The CDR3 spans 16 residues. After removal of 6 bases from V and 4 bases from J, the junction contained 6 bases not matched to a gene. Germline V lookup: CDR1 SGHTA, CDR2 FQGNSA. The CDR3 spells CASSPTSGGAYNEQFF. In nucleotides, the CDR3 is TGTGCCAGCAGTCCCACTAGCGGGGGGGCGTACAATGAGCAGTTCTTC.

The CDR3 here is CSAGSGTGGTEAFF. The CDR3 DNA sequence: TGCAGCGCCGGATCCGGGACAGGGGGTACTGAAGCTTTCTTT. The chain couples TRBV29-1 to TRBJ1-1; 11 bases map to TRBD1. Germline V gene data show CDR1 as SQVTM and CDR2 as ANQGSEA. This CDR3 has 14 amino acids. Germline trimming cut 7 bases from V and 5 bases from J; bases unmatched to any gene: 9.

This clone was seen more than once but under ten times. The CDR3 is CASGTVGVSGLYEQYF. The CDR3 nucleotides read TGTGCCAGCGGGACCGTAGGGGTTAGCGGCCTCTACGAGCAGTACTTC. The chain employs TRBV27 and TRBJ2-7, with D possibly being TRBD2 (6 bases). V shed 8 bases and J shed 3 bases, with 23 bases lying between them. This CDR3 is 16 amino acids long. Germline V gene data show CDR1 as MNHEY and CDR2 as SMNVEV (reference sequence).

The V and J genes are TRBV27 and TRBJ2-5, with unresolved D. The DNA matches TRBJ2-7 better at its end, which makes the J call doubtful. Germline lookup yields CDR1 MNHEY and CDR2 SMNVEV (reference sequence). The CDR3 is 14 amino acids. This chain's CDR3 is CARARDPSYYEQYF. CDR3 bases: TGTGCCAGGGCCCGCGACCCCTCATACTACGAGCAGTACTTC.

V usage is TRBV7-2 and J usage is TRBJ2-7, with 10 bases aligning to TRBD2. The V and J ends lost 2 bases and 4 bases, in that order; junction bases with no gene match: 11. The CDR3 covers 17 residues. Germline V lookup: CDR1 SGHTA, CDR2 FQGNSA. The CDR3 region has the DNA TGTGCCAGCAGCTTATGGGCTAGCGGGAGAGGACAGTACGAGCAGTACTTC. The encoded protein is CASSLWASGRGQYEQYF.

The chain employs TRBV7-2 and TRBJ2-7, with D uncertain. The CDR3 length is 14 residues. Germline CDR1 SGHTA, CDR2 FQGNSA. The V end was cut by 5 bases, the J end by 2 bases, with 13 bases between. CDR3 protein: CASSLYRVPYEQYF. The CDR3 bases are TGTGCCAGCAGCCTATATCGGGTTCCCTACGAGCAGTACTTC. The entire variable domain, with the rest obtained from reference TRBV7-2 and TRBJ2-7, is as follows: GAGVSQSPSNKVTEKGKDVELRCDPISGHTALYWYRQSLGQGLEFLIYFQGNSAPDKSGLPSDRFSAERTGGSVSTLTIQRTQQEDSAVYLCASSLYRVPYEQYFGPGTRLTVT.

This sequence joins TRBV7-9 and TRBJ1-4, with 8 nucleotides matching TRBD1. Trimming cost V 4 bases and J 7 bases; bases outside gene matches: 20. This CDR3 is 19 amino acids long. Germline values: CDR1 SEHNR, CDR2 FQNEAQ (reference sequence). CDR3 sequence reads: CASSSVVTGVSRSREKLFF. Here the CDR3 DNA reads TGTGCCAGCAGCTCCGTAGTGACAGGGGTTTCTAGGTCCCGTGAAAAACTGTTTTTT.

V and J are TRBV25-1 and TRBJ2-3; D is possibly TRBD2 (6 bases). Germline assignment: CDR1 MGHDK and CDR2 SYGVNS. The V and J ends lost 8 bases and 0 bases respectively, with 12 bases between them. The CDR3 contains 14 residues. CDR3 amino acids: CASRGRISTDTQYF. In nucleotides, the CDR3 is TGTGCCAGCCGGGGGAGGATTAGCACAGATACGCAGTATTTT. Full variable domain (missing parts from reference TRBV25-1 and TRBJ2-3): EADIYQTPRYLVIGTGKKITLECSQTMGHDKMYWYQQDPGMELHLIHYSYGVNSTEKGDLSSESTVSRIRTEHFPLTLESARPSHTSQYLCASRGRISTDTQYFGPGTRLTVL.

This clone was detected only once. The chain uses TRBV5-6 and TRBJ2-5; 9 nucleotides agree with TRBD1. Germline CDR1 reads SGHDT; CDR2 reads YYEEEE. The length of the CDR3 is 16 residues. Trimming removed 4 bases from V and 1 base from J; junction bases left unmatched: 8. CDR3 nucleotide sequence: TGTGCCAGCAGCCCGGAGACAGGGGGGCCCCAAGAGACCCAGTACTTC. Translating it yields CASSPETGGPQETQYF.

V and J are TRBV18 and TRBJ2-3; no firm D call. CDR3 size: 14 residues. V was clipped by 1 base and J by 6 bases, with 11 bases between them. From germline, CDR1 is KGHSH and CDR2 LQKENI. The CDR3, as DNA: TGTGCCAGCTCACCACAAAGTCTTACTGATACGCAGTATTTT. It yields the protein CASSPQSLTDTQYF.

As DNA, the CDR3 is TGTGCCAGTAGTACAGGGTTGGGTGGCAATCAGCCCCAGCATTTT. This codes for CASSTGLGGNQPQHF. This chain uses TRBV19 with TRBJ1-5; D possibly corresponds to TRBD1 (5 bases). V was shortened by 4 bases and J by 2 bases, with 12 bases between the two germline ends. CDR1 and CDR2 from the germline V gene are LNHDA and SQIVND (reference sequence). The CDR3 sequence is 15 residues long.

This rearrangement joins TRBV19 to TRBJ2-3, with TRBD1 matching over 12 bases. This CDR3 is 17 amino acids long. The germline gives CDR1 LNHDA, CDR2 SQIVND (reference sequence). Unmatched junction bases numbered 9, after V lost 4 bases and J lost 4 bases. The DNA of the CDR3 is TGTGCCAGTAGTAGTTCACCCGGGACAGGGGGCGCAGATACGCAGTATTTT. It yields the protein CASSSSPGTGGADTQYF.

The V gene is TRBV19, the J gene TRBJ2-1, with 7 bases fitting TRBD2. Germline V gene sequence: CDR1 LNHDA, CDR2 SQIVND (reference sequence). The junction had 13 bases not matched to a gene; V was cut back by 3 bases and J by 8 bases. CDR3 length equals 16 residues. CDR3 amino acids: CASSMSRGGSRDEQFF. Here the CDR3 DNA reads TGTGCCAGTAGTATGTCACGGGGCGGGAGTAGAGATGAGCAGTTCTTC. Drawing the rest from reference TRBV19 and TRBJ2-1, the complete variable domain is DGGITQSPKYLFRKEGQNVTLSCEQNLNHDAMYWYRQDPGQGLRLIYYSQIVNDFQKGDIAEGYSVSREKKESFPLTVTSAQKNPTAFYLCASSMSRGGSRDEQFFGPGTRLTVL.

The chain links TRBV7-2 to TRBJ2-5; 10 bases fit TRBD2. The CDR3 loop spans 15 amino acids. V dropped 3 bases and J dropped 3; count of bases not matched to a gene: 4. Germline V gene lookup returns CDR1 SGHTA and CDR2 FQGNSA. The chain's CDR3 is CASSLSLAGKETQYF. DNA of the CDR3: TGTGCCAGCAGCTTGTCACTAGCGGGGAAAGAGACCCAGTACTTC.

This chain uses TRBV6-1 with TRBJ2-3, with 9 bases identical to TRBD2. CDR3 length: 15 residues. With 8 bases clipped from V and 4 bases from J, the junction kept 10 bases outside the gene matches. In germline, CDR1 is MNHNS, CDR2 SASEGT. For the CDR3, the DNA is TGTGCCAGCTCTTCCACGCTAGCGGGATCAGATACGCAGTATTTT. Its protein is CASSSTLAGSDTQYF.

V and J are TRBV25-1 and TRBJ1-6; D gene ambiguous. Trimming removed 5 bases at V and 5 bases at J, with 7 bases between. CDR1 MGHDK and CDR2 SYGVNS come from the germline V gene. This CDR3 comprises 13 residues. CDR3 in amino acids: CASSISHNSPLHF. The CDR3 region has the DNA TGTGCCAGCAGTATATCTCATAATTCACCCCTCCACTTT.

The J gene is TRBJ1-4, the V gene TRBV11-2, with 7 bases matching TRBD1. Germline lookup yields CDR1 SGHAT and CDR2 FQNNGV. The CDR3 sequence is 15 residues long. The ends lost 5 bases at V and 4 bases at J; junction bases unmatched: 7. This CDR3 is CASSHSTGINEKLFF. In DNA form, the CDR3 reads TGTGCCAGCAGCCATTCGACAGGGATTAATGAAAAACTGTTTTTT.

The genes are TRBV30 and TRBJ2-1; D unclear. Germline loops: CDR1 GTSNPN, CDR2 SVGIG (reference sequence). The CDR3 sequence is 13 residues long. V gave up 0 bases and J gave up 8 bases, with 11 bases separating them. CDR3 nucleotide sequence: TGTGCCTGGAGTGTACTTGGTGGGCATGAGCAGTTCTTC. Translated, it gives CAWSVLGGHEQFF.

On this clone itself: Germline and junction disagree at one end, which may indicate a read error. CDR3 coding DNA: TGTGCCAGCAGCTCGCAGGGACTACCTAGCTCCTACAATGAGCGGTTCTTC. This translates into CASSSQGLPSSYNERFF. The chain carries TRBV7-9 and TRBJ2-1; 7 positions match TRBD2. CDR1 SEHNR and CDR2 FQNEAQ come from the germline V gene (reference sequence). The length of the CDR3 is 17 residues.